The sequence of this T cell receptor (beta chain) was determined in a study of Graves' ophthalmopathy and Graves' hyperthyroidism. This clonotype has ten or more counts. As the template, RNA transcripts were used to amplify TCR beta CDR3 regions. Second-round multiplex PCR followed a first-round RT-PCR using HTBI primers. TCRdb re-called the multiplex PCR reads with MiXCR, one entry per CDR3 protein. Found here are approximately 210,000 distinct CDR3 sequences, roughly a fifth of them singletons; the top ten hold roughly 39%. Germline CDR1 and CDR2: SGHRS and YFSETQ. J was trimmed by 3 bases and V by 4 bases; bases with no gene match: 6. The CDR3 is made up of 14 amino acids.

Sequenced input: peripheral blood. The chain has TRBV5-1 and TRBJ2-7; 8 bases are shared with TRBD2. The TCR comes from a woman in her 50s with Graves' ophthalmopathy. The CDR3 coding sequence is TGCGCCAGCAGCGTAGCGGGACCCAACTACGAGCAGTACTTC. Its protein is CASSVAGPNYEQYF.